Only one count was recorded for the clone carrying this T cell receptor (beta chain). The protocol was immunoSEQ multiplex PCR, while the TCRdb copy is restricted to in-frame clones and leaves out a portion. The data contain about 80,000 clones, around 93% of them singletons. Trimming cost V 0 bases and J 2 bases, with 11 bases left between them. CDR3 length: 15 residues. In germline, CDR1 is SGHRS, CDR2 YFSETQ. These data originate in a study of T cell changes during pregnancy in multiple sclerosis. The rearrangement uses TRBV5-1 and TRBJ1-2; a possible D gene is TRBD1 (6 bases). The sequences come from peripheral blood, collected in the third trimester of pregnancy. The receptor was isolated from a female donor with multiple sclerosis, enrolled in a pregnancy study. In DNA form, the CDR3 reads TGCGCCAGCAGCTTGGACAGGGTTGCAAACTATGGCTACACCTTC. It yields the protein CASSLDRVANYGYTF.